The T cell receptor beta chain under discussion was sequenced for a study of cytomegalovirus exposure and HLA in healthy donors. Study-wide context: For the roughly 370 genotyped donors, roughly 81% fell within the Caucasian-associated ancestry cluster.

Regarding the study as a whole: TCR beta chains numbering some 160 were designated cytomegalovirus-associated. It was reported that TCR beta sequences correctly inferred the HLA-A and HLA-B alleles for most subjects.

This PCR relied on a set of 60 Vbeta primers and 13 Jbeta primers. Assay: immunoSEQ multiplex PCR; the TCRdb copy retains only in-frame clones and omits some. This repertoire shows under 200,000 clones, roughly 85% found once; its top ten account for roughly 13%. CDR1 is MNHNS, CDR2 SASEGT, per germline. V was trimmed by 0 bases and J by 3 bases, leaving 12 bases between them. This CDR3 spans 15 amino acids. Concerning this clone itself: Its antigen is as yet unknown.

Specimen: PBMCs. V is TRBV6-1 and J is TRBJ2-7, with D tentatively TRBD1 (6 bases). This clonotype was obtained from a man aged 50 or older in good health and CMV-seropositive. Here the CDR3 reads CASSEAKTGRYEQYV. The CDR3 region has the DNA TGTGCCAGCAGTGAAGCCAAGACAGGCCGCTACGAGCAGTACGTC.